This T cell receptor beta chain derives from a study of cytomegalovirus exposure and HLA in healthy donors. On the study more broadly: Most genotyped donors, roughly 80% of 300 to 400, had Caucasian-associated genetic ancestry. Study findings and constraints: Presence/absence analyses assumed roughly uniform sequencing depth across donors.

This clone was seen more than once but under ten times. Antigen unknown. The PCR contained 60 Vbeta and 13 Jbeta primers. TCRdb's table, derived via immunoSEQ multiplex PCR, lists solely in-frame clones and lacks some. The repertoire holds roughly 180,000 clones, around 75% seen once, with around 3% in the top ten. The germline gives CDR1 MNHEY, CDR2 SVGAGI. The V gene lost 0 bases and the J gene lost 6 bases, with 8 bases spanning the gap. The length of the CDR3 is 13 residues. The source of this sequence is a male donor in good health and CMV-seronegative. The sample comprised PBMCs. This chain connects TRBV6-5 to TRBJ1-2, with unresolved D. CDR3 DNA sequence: TGTGCCAGCAGTTACTCAAGAGGGCATGGCTACACCTTC. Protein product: CASSYSRGHGYTF.